Presented here are 19 T cell receptor beta chains from one specimen sequenced in a study of OX40 agonist ivuxolimab in advanced cancers. TCRdb keeps only in-frame clones here, not all; method: immunoSEQ multiplex PCR. This table holds approximately 74,000 clones, around 86% found once. This sample comprised CD4+ or CD8+ T cells sorted from blood, obtained in a trial of the OX40 agonist ivuxolimab. These receptor sequences come from an adult with an advanced solid tumor such as melanoma, head and neck, liver or kidney cancer.

The chain carries TRBV10-3 and TRBJ1-1; 8 bases match TRBD1. The CDR3 is made up of 13 amino acids. The V gene's germline CDR1 is ENHRY and CDR2 SYGVKD. V gave up 11 bases and J gave up 2 bases; unmatched junction bases: 7. In DNA form, the CDR3 reads TGTGCCGCTAAGACAGGGGAAAACACTGAAGCTTTCTTT. It encodes CAAKTGENTEAFF.

This chain uses TRBV5-1 with TRBJ2-2; 9 bases are shared with TRBD1. The CDR3 runs 17 residues. After removal of 6 bases from V and 6 bases from J, the junction contained 15 bases not matched to a gene. Germline CDR1 is SGHRS and CDR2 is YFSETQ. The CDR3: CASTPGSTGGVSGELFF. The DNA of the CDR3 is TGCGCCAGCACCCCGGGGTCGACAGGGGGAGTCTCCGGGGAGCTGTTTTTT.

The V and J genes are TRBV6-1 and TRBJ2-7; 7 nucleotides match TRBD1. Looked up from germline, CDR1 is MNHNS and CDR2 is SASEGT. V shed 4 bases, J shed 0 bases, and the junction held 12 bases outside the gene matches. The CDR3 loop spans 17 amino acids. In DNA form, the CDR3 reads TGTGCCAGCAGTGGAGGGCCTAATAACAGGGGCTCCTACGAGCAGTACTTC. This sequence encodes CASSGGPNNRGSYEQYF.

J is TRBJ1-4 and V is TRBV11-2; no clear D. The ends were cut back, 6 bases at V and 8 bases at J, with 19 bases in the middle. This CDR3 is 15 amino acids long. Per germline, CDR1 SGHAT and CDR2 FQNNGV. The CDR3 reads CASRQPGRREEKLFF. CDR3 nucleotides: TGTGCCAGCAGACAACCCGGGCGGCGGGAGGAAAAACTGTTTTTT.

This chain connects TRBV6-6 to TRBJ1-4; TRBD1 agrees at 10 bases. The CDR3 extends over 15 amino acids. With 0 bases clipped from V and 6 bases from J, the junction kept 1 base outside the gene matches. The V gene's germline CDR1 is MNHNY and CDR2 SVGAGI (reference sequence). CDR3 in DNA: TGTGCCAGCAGTTACTCGGACAGGGGGTATGAAAAACTGTTTTTT. Translation gives CASSYSDRGYEKLFF.

The V call is TRBV19, the J call TRBJ2-1; D is perhaps TRBD2 (7 bases). V lost 7 bases to trimming and J lost 3 bases, with 13 bases between them. The CDR3 contains 14 residues. CDR1 LNHDA and CDR2 SQIVND come from the germline V gene (reference sequence). The CDR3 loop reads CASKEGGRYNEQFF. As DNA, the CDR3 is TGTGCCAGTAAGGAGGGGGGGCGCTACAATGAGCAGTTCTTC. Drawing the rest from reference TRBV19 and TRBJ2-1, the complete variable domain is DGGITQSPKYLFRKEGQNVTLSCEQNLNHDAMYWYRQDPGQGLRLIYYSQIVNDFQKGDIAEGYSVSREKKESFPLTVTSAQKNPTAFYLCASKEGGRYNEQFFGPGTRLTVL.

The rearrangement links TRBV30 to TRBJ1-5; a weak D match, TRBD1 (6 bases). The CDR3 covers 13 residues. Germline V gives CDR1 GTSNPN, CDR2 SVGIG (reference sequence). V was clipped by 2 bases and J by 9 bases, with 14 bases between them. This CDR3 reads CAWSRGGQAPQHF. CDR3 bases: TGTGCCTGGAGTAGGGGGGGCCAGGCGCCCCAGCATTTT.

This clone showed up just once. CDR3 sequence (DNA): TGCAGCGTTACAGGGTACCCCGAAGCTTTCTTT. Amino acids: CSVTGYPEAFF. This chain connects TRBV29-1 to TRBJ1-1, with TRBD1 as a possible D gene (6 bases). CDR1 SQVTM and CDR2 ANQGSEA come from the germline V gene. V lost 5 bases, J lost 8 bases, and 12 bases lay in between. This CDR3 comprises 11 residues. Drawing the rest from reference TRBV29-1 and TRBJ1-1, the complete variable domain is SAVISQKPSRDICQRGTSLTIQCQVDSQVTMMFWYRQQPGQSLTLIATANQGSEATYESGFVIDKFPISRPNLTFSTLTVSNMSPEDSSIYLCSVTGYPEAFFGQGTRLTVV.

The gene calls are TRBV15 and TRBJ1-2; 10 bases match TRBD1. The CDR3 length is 16 residues. The V gene end was trimmed by 0 bases and the J gene end by 6 bases; junction bases not matched to a gene: 7. CDR1 is LNHNV, CDR2 YYDKDF, per germline (reference sequence). The DNA of the CDR3 is TGTGCCACCAGCAGAGATCCCGGGACAGGGGATAATGGCTACACCTTC. Residues: CATSRDPGTGDNGYTF.

This rearrangement joins TRBV27 to TRBJ1-2, with D tentatively TRBD1 (5 bases). Germline assignment: CDR1 MNHEY and CDR2 SMNVEV (reference sequence). CDR3 size: 15 residues. Trimming removed 4 bases at V and 4 bases at J, with 16 bases between. The CDR3 loop is CASSSTEGVTYGYTF. The CDR3 nucleotides are TGTGCCAGCAGTTCCACCGAAGGGGTTACCTATGGCTACACCTTC.

CDR3 sequence reads: CATRKEAVEGNTIYF. CDR3 DNA: TGTGCCACCCGAAAGGAGGCAGTCGAAGGAAACACCATATATTTT. The chain has TRBV6-6 and TRBJ1-3, with D unresolved. Germline V gives CDR1 MNHNY, CDR2 SVGAGI (reference sequence). The CDR3 has 15 residues. Trimming pared 10 bases from V and 4 bases from J, leaving 20 bases between.

V is TRBV6-1 and J is TRBJ1-4, with 8 bases aligning to TRBD1. Germline-derived CDR1 and CDR2 are MNHNS and SASEGT. The V segment lost 5 bases and the J segment 5 bases; nucleotides outside the gene matches: 7. The CDR3 is 15 residues long. The CDR3 coding sequence is TGTGCCAGCAGTTCAGGGACAGGCCTAAATGAAAAACTGTTTTTT. It translates to CASSSGTGLNEKLFF.

The chain combines TRBV7-2 with TRBJ2-4; tentatively, D is TRBD2 (6 bases). The CDR3 is 14 amino acids. V shed 3 bases and J shed 12 bases, with 18 bases lying between them. Germline loops: CDR1 SGHTA, CDR2 FQGNSA. CDR3 sequence (DNA): TGTGCCAGCAGCTTCGGGACTCCTAGAAGGGATCAGTACTTC. Its protein is CASSFGTPRRDQYF.

The chain uses TRBV5-1 and TRBJ2-6; D ambiguous. V dropped 4 bases and J dropped 0 bases, with 8 bases sitting between them. This CDR3 has 15 amino acids. The germline gives CDR1 SGHRS, CDR2 YFSETQ. CDR3 sequence: CASSPPDSGANVLTF. DNA for the CDR3: TGCGCCAGCAGCCCCCCCGACTCTGGGGCCAACGTCCTGACTTTC.

This sequence joins TRBV6-1 and TRBJ2-4; TRBD1 matches 7 bases. The germline CDR1 and CDR2 sequences are MNHNS and SASEGT. There are 14 residues in the CDR3. J gave up 6 bases and V 9 bases, and 11 bases lay outside the gene matches. This CDR3 reads CARGGRGDRNIQYF. The CDR3 DNA follows: TGTGCCAGAGGGGGCCGCGGCGATCGAAACATTCAGTACTTC.

The chain employs TRBV7-2 and TRBJ1-1; possible D gene TRBD1, 6 bases. The V gene's germline CDR1 is SGHTA and CDR2 FQGNSA. This CDR3 has 14 amino acids. V gave up 5 bases and J gave up 1 base, with 11 bases separating them. Written as DNA, the CDR3 is TGTGCCAGCAGCCTATTGGACAGGAACACTGAAGCTTTCTTT. Translation gives CASSLLDRNTEAFF. Full variable domain (remainder filled in from reference TRBV7-2 and TRBJ1-1): GAGVSQSPSNKVTEKGKDVELRCDPISGHTALYWYRQSLGQGLEFLIYFQGNSAPDKSGLPSDRFSAERTGGSVSTLTIQRTQQEDSAVYLCASSLLDRNTEAFFGQGTRLTVV.

This clone occurred a few times. The rearrangement joins TRBV5-4 to TRBJ2-7; TRBD2 agrees at 9 bases. V dropped 4 bases and J dropped 4; count of bases not matched to a gene: 6. Germline CDR1 is SGHNT and CDR2 is YYREEE (reference sequence). There are 14 residues in the CDR3. CDR3 amino acids: CASSLSGRRYEQYF. The CDR3 nucleotides read TGTGCCAGCAGCCTTAGCGGGAGACGATACGAGCAGTACTTC.

V gene TRBV28 combines with J gene TRBJ2-3; D not resolved. Germline-derived CDR1 and CDR2 are MDHEN and SYDVKM. V was shortened by 6 bases and J by 6 bases, with 16 bases between the two germline ends. This CDR3 comprises 14 residues. The CDR3 DNA is TGTGCCAGCAGGGTCCTCTGGCCGGAGGATACGCAGTATTTT. Its protein product is CASRVLWPEDTQYF.

The chain has TRBV7-2 and TRBJ2-5, with 12 positions matching TRBD2. Germline loops: CDR1 SGHTA, CDR2 FQGNSA. CDR3 length: 14 residues. V lost 5 bases, J lost 4 bases, and 2 bases stayed unmatched. The CDR3 here is CASSQTSGRETQYF. The CDR3 DNA follows: TGTGCCAGCAGCCAGACTAGCGGGAGAGAGACCCAGTACTTC.